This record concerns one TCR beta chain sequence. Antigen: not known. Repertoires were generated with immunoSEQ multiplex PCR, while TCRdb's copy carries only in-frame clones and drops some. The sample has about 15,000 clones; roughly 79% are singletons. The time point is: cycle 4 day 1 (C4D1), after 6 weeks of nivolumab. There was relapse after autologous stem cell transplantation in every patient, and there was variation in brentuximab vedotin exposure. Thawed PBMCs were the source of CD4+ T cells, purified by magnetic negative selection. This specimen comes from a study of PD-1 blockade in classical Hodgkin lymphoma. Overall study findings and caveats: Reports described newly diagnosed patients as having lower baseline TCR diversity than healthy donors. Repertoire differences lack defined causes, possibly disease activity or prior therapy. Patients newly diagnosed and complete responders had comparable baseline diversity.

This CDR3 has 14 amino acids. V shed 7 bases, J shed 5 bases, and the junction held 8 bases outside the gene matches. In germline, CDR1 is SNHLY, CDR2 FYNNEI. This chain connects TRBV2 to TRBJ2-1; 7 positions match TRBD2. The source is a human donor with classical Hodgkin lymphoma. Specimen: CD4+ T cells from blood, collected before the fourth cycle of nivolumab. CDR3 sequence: CASIWREQDNEQFF. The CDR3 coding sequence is TGTGCCAGCATTTGGCGGGAGCAAGACAATGAGCAGTTCTTC.